This T cell receptor (beta chain) is drawn from a study of T cells in Graves' hyperthyroidism and ophthalmopathy. RNA transcripts yielded amplified TCR beta CDR3 regions. TCR CDR3 underwent first-round RT-PCR with the HTBI primer set. TCRdb redid the calling of the multiplex PCR reads with MiXCR, one entry per CDR3 protein. There are 350,000 or so distinct CDR3 sequences in the sample; roughly 17% occur only once, and 30% to 40% lies in the top ten. This CDR3 has 13 amino acids. Germline V gives CDR1 MGHRA, CDR2 YSYEKL. V was shortened by 2 bases and J by 1 base, with 5 bases between the two germline ends. This clonotype was picked up many times.

V is TRBV4-1 and J is TRBJ1-1; D ambiguous. Source material: blood. This receptor was identified in a woman in her twenties or thirties with Graves' hyperthyroidism that later progressed to Graves' ophthalmopathy. Here the CDR3 reads CASSQSGNTEAFF. DNA of the CDR3: TGCGCCAGCAGCCAATCGGGGAACACTGAAGCTTTCTTT.